Below, 8 T cell receptor beta chains from the same sample are listed, as sequenced in a study of T cell responses to AZD1222 COVID-19 vaccine. Repertoires were generated with immunoSEQ multiplex PCR, while TCRdb's copy carries only in-frame clones and drops some. The data show some 120,000 clones, approximately 90% seen once. The specimen comprised peripheral blood, sampled 28 days after the second AZD1222 dose. The receptors stem from an adult who received the AZD1222 COVID-19 vaccine.

The rearrangement uses TRBV6-5 and TRBJ2-7; D is possibly TRBD2 (5 bases). The germline V gene has CDR1 MNHEY and CDR2 SVGAGI. Trimming took off 0 bases at V and 3 bases at J, with 12 bases between the two ends. The CDR3 contains 15 residues. This CDR3 reads CASSYSGRGFYEQYF. In DNA, the CDR3 is TGTGCCAGCAGTTACTCGGGCCGGGGTTTCTACGAGCAGTACTTC.

V gene TRBV6-2 or TRBV6-3 combines with J gene TRBJ2-2; the D gene could be TRBD1 or TRBD2 (7 bases each). Trimming removed 4 bases from V and 6 bases from J, with 18 bases in between. This CDR3 is 16 amino acids long. Germline-derived CDR1 and CDR2 are MNHEY and SVGEGT. The CDR3 sequence is CASSSGEGAHPGELFF. CDR3 sequence (DNA): TGTGCCAGCAGTTCGGGGGAGGGGGCGCATCCCGGGGAGCTGTTTTTT.

This clone was counted a single time. This chain uses TRBV7-8 with TRBJ1-5; D remains unclear. The CDR3 is 14 residues long. Germline assignment: CDR1 SGHVS and CDR2 FQNEAQ. V was clipped by 5 bases and J by 5 bases, with 13 bases between them. The CDR3 loop is CASSTRVGDQPQHF. CDR3 bases: TGTGCCAGCAGCACCAGAGTTGGGGATCAGCCCCAGCATTTT.

V gene TRBV11-1 combines with J gene TRBJ1-4; no clear D gene. Trimming took 5 bases from V and 12 from J, leaving 16 bases between them. This CDR3 region has 13 residues. Per the germline V gene, CDR1 is SGHAT and CDR2 is FQDESV (reference sequence). For the CDR3, the DNA is TGTGCCAGCAGCCTACACGAGGCATCCGAACTGTTTTTT. Residues: CASSLHEASELFF.

Remarks on this clone: The junction and the germline gene differ at one end; a read error may be behind it. The rearrangement joins TRBV27 to TRBJ2-1; D remains unclear. CDR3 length: 14 residues. Germline V gene lookup returns CDR1 MNHEY and CDR2 SMNVEV (reference sequence). CDR3: CASRLGFPGNEQLF. CDR3 nucleotides: TGTGCCAGCAGGCTGGGATTCCCGGGCAATGAGCAGCTCTTC.

V gene TRBV4-1 combines with J gene TRBJ1-6; TRBD1 agrees at 10 bases. The CDR3 runs to 16 residues. J gave up 7 bases and V 0 bases, and 3 bases lay outside the gene matches. Per germline, CDR1 MGHRA and CDR2 YSYEKL. The CDR3 protein is CASSQDPGQGNSPLHF. For the CDR3, the DNA is TGCGCCAGCAGCCAAGATCCGGGACAGGGGAATTCACCCCTCCACTTT.

The rearrangement joins TRBV7-9 to TRBJ2-1, with D hard to call. In germline, CDR1 is SEHNR, CDR2 FQNEAQ (reference sequence). Trimming removed 8 bases at V and 7 bases at J, with 9 bases between. The CDR3 is made up of 11 amino acids. The CDR3 sequence: CASQEGNEQFF. The CDR3 DNA reads TGTGCCAGCCAGGAAGGGAATGAGCAGTTCTTC.

This clone occurred once. Other nucleotide sequences in the sample specify the same CDR3. V is TRBV2 and J is TRBJ1-2; the D gene is possibly TRBD1 (5 bases). The V end lost 3 bases, the J end lost 2 bases, and 10 bases lay between the germline ends. The CDR3 length is 14 residues. CDR1 is SNHLY, CDR2 FYNNEI, per germline. CDR3 sequence: CASSEGRANYGYTF. In nucleotides, the CDR3 is TGTGCCAGCAGTGAGGGCAGGGCAAACTATGGCTACACCTTC.